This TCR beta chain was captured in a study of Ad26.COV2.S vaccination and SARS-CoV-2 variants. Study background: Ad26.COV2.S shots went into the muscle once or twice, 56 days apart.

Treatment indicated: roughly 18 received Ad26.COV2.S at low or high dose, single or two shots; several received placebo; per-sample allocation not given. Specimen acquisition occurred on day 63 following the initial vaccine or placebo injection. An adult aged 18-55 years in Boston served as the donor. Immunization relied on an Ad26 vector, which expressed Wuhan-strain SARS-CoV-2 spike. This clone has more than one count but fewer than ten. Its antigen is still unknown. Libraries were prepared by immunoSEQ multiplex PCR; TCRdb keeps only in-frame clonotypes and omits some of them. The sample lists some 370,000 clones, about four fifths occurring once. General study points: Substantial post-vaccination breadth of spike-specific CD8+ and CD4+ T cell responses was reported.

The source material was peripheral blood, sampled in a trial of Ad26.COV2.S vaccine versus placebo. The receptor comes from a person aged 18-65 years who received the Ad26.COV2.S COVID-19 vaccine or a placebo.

DNA for the CDR3: TGTGCCAGCTCACCACCCACAGGGGTCGACTACGAGCAGTACTTC. Translation gives CASSPPTGVDYEQYF. This chain connects TRBV18 to TRBJ2-7; 7 bases fit TRBD1. CDR3 size: 15 residues. The J segment lost 3 bases and the V segment lost 0 bases, leaving 5 bases of the junction unmatched. CDR1 and CDR2 from the germline V gene are KGHSH and LQKENI. Supplemented by reference TRBV18 and TRBJ2-7, the full variable domain reads NAGVMQNPRHLVRRRGQEARLRCSPMKGHSHVYWYRQLPEEGLKFMVYLQKENIIDESGMPKERFSAEFPKEGPSILRIQQVVRGDSAAYFCASSPPTGVDYEQYFGPGTRLTVT.